This T cell receptor beta chain was obtained from a study of T cells in Graves' hyperthyroidism and ophthalmopathy. The study's findings and limits: The model foresaw ophthalmopathy a median 6.5 months prior to onset.

Ophthalmopathy cases met thresholds of Clinical Activity Score at least 3, NOSPECS grade at least 4 and duration under 3 months. The investigators amplified TCR beta CDR3 regions from RNA transcripts. First-round RT-PCR with HTBI primers amplified the TCR CDR3 region. TCRdb itself ran the multiplex PCR reads through MiXCR, one entry per CDR3 protein. The sample lists approximately 610,000 distinct CDR3 sequences; roughly 15% were seen once. In its sample, this clonotype was seen many times. Antigen specificity is unknown. This clonotype originated in a woman aged 35 to 49 with Graves' ophthalmopathy. Sequenced input: blood.

CDR3 nucleotides: TGTGCCAGCAGATTTTCCCTTACTTCAGAAGCTTTCTTT. Its translation: CASRFSLTSEAFF. The gene calls are TRBV28 and TRBJ1-1; D remains unclear. Trimming removed 6 bases from V and 8 bases from J, with 16 bases in between. This CDR3 spans 13 amino acids. CDR1 is MDHEN, CDR2 SYDVKM, per germline.